This T cell receptor (beta chain) stems from a study of cytomegalovirus exposure and HLA in healthy donors. Clones were read by immunoSEQ multiplex PCR, and TCRdb kept only the in-frame ones, dropping some. The sample holds fewer than 200,000 clones, about 90% seen once. This CDR3 has 17 residues. The germline V gene has CDR1 KGHSH and CDR2 LQKENI. V gave up 2 bases and J gave up 8 bases; unmatched junction bases: 10. Notes on the study in general: CMV antigen specificity of three CMV-associated chains was confirmed in vitro. Rare sequences made up most TCRs, while some public TCRs were found in many donors. Reported performance of the classifier showed diagnosis of cytomegalovirus status with high specificity and sensitivity. Researchers counted around 160 TCR beta chains as cytomegalovirus-associated.

Concerning this clone: The antigen is undetermined.

The origin of this receptor is a woman younger than 30 in good health and CMV-seropositive. V usage is TRBV18 and J usage is TRBJ2-1; 12 bases fit TRBD2. The specimen was PBMCs. CDR3 sequence (DNA): TGTGCCAGCTCACCATTAGGAGGACTAGCGGGAATCGATGAGCAGTTCTTC. It encodes CASSPLGGLAGIDEQFF.